These 29 T cell receptor beta chains were all obtained from the same sample, sequenced in a study of blood T cell repertoires in COVID-19. TCRdb's table, derived via immunoSEQ multiplex PCR, lists solely in-frame clones and lacks some. The sample carries about 120,000 clones, around 85% recorded once. Specimen: peripheral blood. The source is a human donor in a cohort sampled during active COVID-19.

The genes are TRBV13 and TRBJ2-7, with a weak D call TRBD1 (6 bases). Deletions cut 4 bases from V and 4 bases from J, with 14 bases between. The CDR3 runs to 14 residues. The germline V gene encodes CDR1 PRHDT and CDR2 FYEKMQ (reference sequence). CDR3 sequence: CASSSDRILYEQYF. CDR3 coding DNA: TGTGCCAGCAGCTCGGACAGAATCCTTTACGAGCAGTACTTC.

This clone was found a few times. V gene TRBV30 combines with J gene TRBJ1-6; D gene uncertain. The CDR3 contains 14 residues. The V and J ends lost 0 bases and 9 bases respectively, with 12 bases between them. From germline, CDR1 is GTSNPN and CDR2 SVGIG (reference sequence). The CDR3 protein is CAWSVTGWRSPLHF. The CDR3 DNA reads TGTGCCTGGAGTGTAACGGGTTGGCGTTCACCCCTCCACTTT.

This chain connects TRBV6-6 to TRBJ1-2; D possibly corresponds to TRBD1 (5 bases). Germline CDR1 and CDR2: MNHNY and SVGAGI (reference sequence). Deletions cut 8 bases from V and 0 bases from J, with 10 bases between. The CDR3 is made up of 13 amino acids. DNA of the CDR3: TGTGCCAGCGGGGGGGGAGCTAACTATGGCTACACCTTC. This codes for CASGGGANYGYTF.

This chain links TRBV7-2 with TRBJ1-2; D is uncertain. The CDR3 totals 15 residues. Germline loops: CDR1 SGHTA, CDR2 FQGNSA. Trimming shortened V by 4 bases and J by 4 bases, and 16 bases separated the two germline ends. CDR3 in amino acids: CASSSLGSLRYGYTF. The CDR3 DNA sequence: TGTGCCAGCAGCTCCCTGGGGAGTCTTCGCTATGGCTACACCTTC.

This clone came up once. This sequence joins TRBV4-1 and TRBJ1-1, with D possibly matching TRBD1 (5 bases). The germline gives CDR1 MGHRA, CDR2 YSYEKL. V was trimmed by 11 bases and J by 5 bases, leaving 18 bases between them. The CDR3 contains 13 residues. This CDR3 reads CASKGSYRTEAFF. The CDR3, as DNA: TGCGCCTCCAAGGGGTCGTACCGTACTGAAGCTTTCTTT.

This clone has only one observation. The CDR3 sequence is CASSYGWERGYTF. Written as DNA, the CDR3 is TGTGCCAGCAGTTACGGGTGGGAGAGGGGCTACACCTTC. V and J are TRBV6-5 and TRBJ1-2; D is unresolved. CDR1 and CDR2 from the germline V gene are MNHEY and SVGAGI. This CDR3 is built from 13 residues. The V gene lost 2 bases and the J gene lost 8 bases, with 12 bases spanning the gap.

The sample holds a few counts of this clone. The chain links TRBV2 to TRBJ1-1; 7 bases map to TRBD1. V shed 8 bases, J shed 0 bases, and the junction held 3 bases outside the gene matches. CDR1 and CDR2 (germline): SNHLY, FYNNEI. The CDR3 contains 13 residues. The CDR3 sequence: CASWTGLNTEAFF. The CDR3 DNA reads TGTGCCAGCTGGACAGGTTTGAACACTGAAGCTTTCTTT.

This clone showed up just a few times. The chain couples TRBV2 to TRBJ2-1; D remains ambiguous. The CDR3 contains 16 residues. Trimming took off 6 bases at V and 0 bases at J, with 15 bases between the two ends. CDR1 SNHLY and CDR2 FYNNEI come from the germline V gene. The CDR3, as DNA: TGTGCCAGCAGGAAAGGTGGCAGCGTCTCCTACAATGAGCAGTTCTTC. Translation gives CASRKGGSVSYNEQFF. Full variable domain (missing parts from reference TRBV2 and TRBJ2-1): EPEVTQTPSHQVTQMGQEVILRCVPISNHLYFYWYRQILGQKVEFLVSFYNNEISEKSEIFDDQFSVERPDGSNFTLKIRSTKLEDSAMYFCASRKGGSVSYNEQFFGPGTRLTVL.

This clone was detected only a few times. The V call is TRBV2, the J call TRBJ1-1; 8 positions match TRBD1. Trimming removed 6 bases from V and 8 bases from J; junction bases left unmatched: 8. CDR3 size: 13 residues. Germline-derived CDR1 and CDR2 are SNHLY and FYNNEI. Written as DNA, the CDR3 is TGTGCCAGCAGCGGGACAGGAATGGGAGAAGCTTTCTTT. Translating gives CASSGTGMGEAFF.

The chain uses TRBV5-1 and TRBJ2-3; D is ambiguous. The CDR3 is made up of 13 amino acids. From germline, CDR1 is SGHRS and CDR2 YFSETQ. Trimming left V 0 bases short and J 6 bases short, with 8 bases between. The CDR3 sequence: CASSLAVRDTQYF. The CDR3 nucleotides read TGCGCCAGCAGCTTGGCCGTGAGGGATACGCAGTATTTT.

The J gene is TRBJ2-7, the V gene TRBV3-1 (or the pseudogene TRBV3-2); D uncertain. The CDR3 length is 14 residues. V lost 6 bases, J lost 0 bases, and 12 bases lay in between. Germline V gene sequence: CDR1 LGHDT, CDR2 YNNKEL (reference sequence). Here the CDR3 reads CASSATFSSYEQYF. The DNA for the CDR3 is TGTGCCAGCAGTGCTACGTTTTCCTCCTACGAGCAGTACTTC.

This chain connects TRBV5-5 to TRBJ2-2, with 7 bases fitting TRBD1. The V and J ends lost 4 bases and 6 bases, in that order; junction bases with no gene match: 15. The CDR3 totals 17 residues. Germline CDR1 and CDR2: SGHKS and YYEKEE (reference sequence). The CDR3 sequence: CASSLVLGTVPAGELFF. CDR3 DNA sequence: TGTGCCAGCAGCCTTGTTTTGGGGACAGTCCCGGCCGGGGAGCTGTTTTTT.

The chain employs TRBV4-3 and TRBJ1-1; possibly TRBD1 for D (6 bases). V lost 4 bases and J lost 5, with 20 bases in between. Germline CDR1 reads LGHNA; CDR2 reads YSLEER. The CDR3 extends over 16 amino acids. The CDR3 DNA sequence: TGCGCCAGCAGCCCAACCAGGGGATCAAGAGAGACTGAAGCTTTCTTT. Residues: CASSPTRGSRETEAFF.

DNA of the CDR3: TGTGCCACCGGGAGGCACACTGAAGCTTTCTTT. Protein: CATGRHTEAFF. The chain recombines TRBV24-1 with TRBJ1-1; D is unresolved. Trimming stripped 9 bases from V and 3 bases from J, with 7 bases between. The CDR3 covers 11 residues. From germline, CDR1 is KGHDR and CDR2 SFDVKD.

The chain joins TRBV5-4 to TRBJ2-1; 9 bases are shared with TRBD2. This CDR3 has 14 amino acids. Germline CDR1 SGHNT, CDR2 YYREEE (reference sequence). The junction had 11 bases not matched to a gene; V was cut back by 9 bases and J by 7 bases. DNA of the CDR3: TGTGCCACCACCGGGGGGCGGGGGGGGAATGAGCAGTTCTTC. Encoded protein: CATTGGRGGNEQFF.

The rearrangement links TRBV10-3 to TRBJ2-1, with 8 bases aligning to TRBD1. Germline loops: CDR1 ENHRY, CDR2 SYGVKD. CDR3 size: 14 residues. V lost 1 base, J lost 7 bases, and 3 bases stayed unmatched. The CDR3 loop reads CAISEFDRGNEQFF. In nucleotides, the CDR3 is TGTGCCATCAGTGAGTTCGACAGGGGTAATGAGCAGTTCTTC.

This chain uses TRBV3-1 (or the pseudogene TRBV3-2) with TRBJ2-1; perhaps TRBD2 as D (5 bases). The CDR3 is 13 residues long. The germline gives CDR1 LGHDT, CDR2 YNNKEL (reference sequence). Trimming cost V 2 bases and J 7 bases, with 9 bases left between them. The CDR3 DNA sequence: TGTGCCAGCAGCCAACGGTCGGGGAATGAGCAGTTCTTC. Its protein product is CASSQRSGNEQFF.

This sequence joins TRBV19 and TRBJ2-1; 9 positions match TRBD2. This CDR3 region has 13 residues. Unmatched junction bases numbered 8, after V lost 1 base and J lost 16 bases. CDR1 and CDR2 from the germline V gene are LNHDA and SQIVND (reference sequence). The DNA for the CDR3 is TGTGCCAGTAGTATAGGGGCGGCGGGGGGGCTCTTCTTC. Protein sequence: CASSIGAAGGLFF.

The V call is TRBV29-1, the J call TRBJ2-7; TRBD1 might be the D (5 bases). Germline CDR1 SQVTM, CDR2 ANQGSEA. This CDR3 has 13 amino acids. V lost 4 bases to trimming and J lost 2 bases, with 12 bases between them. The CDR3 reads CSVGTGPTYEQYF. The CDR3 DNA reads as TGCAGCGTTGGTACAGGCCCCACCTACGAGCAGTACTTC.

The V call is TRBV6-5, the J call TRBJ2-1, with a possible D match to TRBD2 (5 bases). The CDR3 has 15 residues. Germline V gene data show CDR1 as MNHEY and CDR2 as SVGAGI. Trimming removed 1 base at V and 3 bases at J, with 10 bases between. CDR3 bases: TGTGCCAGCAGTTACTTCCCCGGGAACTACAATGAGCAGTTCTTC. Amino acids: CASSYFPGNYNEQFF.

The chain couples TRBV24-1 to TRBJ2-2, with 9 bases that match TRBD1. The V gene end was trimmed by 4 bases and the J gene end by 1 base; junction bases not matched to a gene: 6. Germline CDR1 and CDR2: KGHDR and SFDVKD. CDR3 length: 17 amino acids. In DNA form, the CDR3 reads TGTGCCACCAGTGACCACCCGGGACAGGGGAACACCGGGGAGCTGTTTTTT. It specifies CATSDHPGQGNTGELFF.

The gene calls are TRBV30 and TRBJ1-4, with D maybe TRBD1 (6 bases). The germline V and J ends were trimmed by 2 bases and 4 bases, with 20 bases remaining between them. CDR1 and CDR2 (germline): GTSNPN, SVGIG (reference sequence). CDR3 length: 17 residues. CDR3 in DNA: TGTGCCTGGAGTTCTGGGGGCAGTGGCAACCTTAATGAAAAACTGTTTTTT. Protein: CAWSSGGSGNLNEKLFF.

The chain recombines TRBV5-6 with TRBJ1-2; TRBD1 is a possible D gene (6 bases). The CDR3 runs 15 residues. Germline V CDR1 and CDR2: SGHDT, YYEEEE. V was clipped by 8 bases and J by 0 bases, with 17 bases between them. Here the CDR3 reads CASTGQIQSNYGYTF. Written as DNA, the CDR3 is TGTGCCAGTACTGGACAGATCCAATCTAACTATGGCTACACCTTC.

The table lists this clone with many counts. This rearrangement joins TRBV12-3 or TRBV12-4 to TRBJ1-5; 11 nucleotides match TRBD1. The trim removed 8 bases at V and 5 bases at J, leaving 2 bases unmatched. The CDR3 length is 13 residues. CDR3 in amino acids: CASGGQGDQPQHF. The CDR3 nucleotides are TGTGCCAGCGGGGGACAGGGGGATCAGCCCCAGCATTTT.

The chain links TRBV5-4 to TRBJ2-5; the D is unclear. Deletions cut 5 bases from V and 4 bases from J, with 9 bases between. CDR1 is SGHNT, CDR2 YYREEE, per germline (reference sequence). The CDR3 totals 12 residues. This CDR3 reads CASRADLETQYF. The DNA for the CDR3 is TGTGCCAGCAGGGCAGATCTAGAGACCCAGTACTTC. Full variable domain (missing parts from reference TRBV5-4 and TRBJ2-5): ETGVTQSPTHLIKTRGQQVTLRCSSQSGHNTVSWYQQALGQGPQFIFQYYREEENGRGNFPPRFSGLQFPNYSSELNVNALELDDSALYLCASRADLETQYFGPGTRLLVL.

The chain combines TRBV6-5 with TRBJ1-1, with 7 bases lining up with TRBD1. Germline V CDR1 and CDR2: MNHEY, SVGAGI. This CDR3 contains 12 residues. The V and J ends lost 10 bases and 0 bases, in that order; junction bases with no gene match: 2. CDR3 nucleotide sequence: TGTGCCACCCAGGGGGTGAACACTGAAGCTTTCTTT. Amino acid sequence: CATQGVNTEAFF.

The chain carries TRBV6-2 or TRBV6-3 and TRBJ1-5; D call uncertain. Deletions cut 3 bases from V and 7 bases from J, with 16 bases between. Looked up from germline, CDR1 is MNHEY and CDR2 is SVGEGT. The CDR3 runs 15 residues. The DNA of the CDR3 is TGTGCCAGCAGTTATAGGTTCGTGGGCGGGCAGCCCCAGCATTTT. Translating it yields CASSYRFVGGQPQHF.

The J gene is TRBJ1-1, the V gene TRBV4-3; D uncertain. This CDR3 is built from 13 residues. Germline loops: CDR1 LGHNA, CDR2 YSLEER. V lost 1 base and J 11 bases, leaving 14 bases between the germline ends. The CDR3, as DNA: TGCGCCAGCAGCCAAGGCCCAGACCTGAGGGCTTTCTTT. Its translation is CASSQGPDLRAFF.

CDR3 sequence (DNA): TGTGCCTGGAGTGTGAGGTCTGGGGACAGGGTCAATCAGCCCCAGCATTTT. Translation gives CAWSVRSGDRVNQPQHF. This chain connects TRBV30 to TRBJ1-5, with 9 bases matching TRBD1. Germline CDR1 reads GTSNPN; CDR2 reads SVGIG (reference sequence). V shed 0 bases, J shed 3 bases, and the junction held 9 bases outside the gene matches. This CDR3 comprises 17 residues.